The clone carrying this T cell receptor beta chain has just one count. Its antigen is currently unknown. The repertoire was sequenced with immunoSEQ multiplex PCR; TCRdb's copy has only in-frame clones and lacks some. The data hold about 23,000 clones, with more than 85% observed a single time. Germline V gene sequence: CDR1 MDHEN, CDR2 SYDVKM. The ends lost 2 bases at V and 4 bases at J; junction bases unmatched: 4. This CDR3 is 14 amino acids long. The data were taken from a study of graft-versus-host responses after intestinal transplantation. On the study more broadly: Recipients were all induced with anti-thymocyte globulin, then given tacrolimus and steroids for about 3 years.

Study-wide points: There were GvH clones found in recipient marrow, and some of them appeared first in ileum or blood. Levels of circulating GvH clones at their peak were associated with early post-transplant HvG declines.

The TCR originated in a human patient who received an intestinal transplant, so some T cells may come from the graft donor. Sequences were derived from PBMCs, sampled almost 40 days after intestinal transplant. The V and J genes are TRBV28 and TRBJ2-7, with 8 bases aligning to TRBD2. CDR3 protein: CASSLAGGPYEQYF. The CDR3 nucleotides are TGTGCCAGCAGTTTAGCGGGAGGCCCATACGAGCAGTACTTC.